The 10 T cell receptor beta chains presented below share a single source sample, sequenced in a study of Ad26.COV2.S vaccination and SARS-CoV-2 variants. Assay used: immunoSEQ multiplex PCR; TCRdb lists only in-frame clones, some missing. The sample carries around 380,000 clones, roughly nine tenths recorded once. Treatment given: about 20 received Ad26.COV2.S at low or high dose, single or two shots; 5 received placebo; per-sample allocation not given. Material that was analyzed had been drawn on day 63 after the first vaccine or placebo injection. This specimen was peripheral blood, taken in a trial of Ad26.COV2.S vaccine versus placebo. These receptors came from a person between 18 and 59 years old who received the Ad26.COV2.S COVID-19 vaccine or a placebo.

This chain uses TRBV5-6 with TRBJ2-2, with D unclear. CDR1 and CDR2 from the germline V gene are SGHDT and YYEEEE. V lost 1 base and J lost 2, with 12 bases in between. The CDR3 extends over 16 amino acids. The CDR3 loop is CASSLWVRINTGELFF. Here the CDR3 DNA reads TGTGCCAGCAGCTTGTGGGTCAGAATTAACACCGGGGAGCTGTTTTTT.

The V and J genes are TRBV27 and TRBJ1-4; 7 bases fit TRBD1. This CDR3 is 15 amino acids long. J lost 0 bases, V lost 4 bases, and 2 bases had no gene match. CDR1 and CDR2 from the germline V gene are MNHEY and SMNVEV (reference sequence). The CDR3, as DNA: TGTGCCAGCAGTTCCGGGACAGCAACTAATGAAAAACTGTTTTTT. Protein product: CASSSGTATNEKLFF.

The gene calls are TRBV7-2 and TRBJ1-2; no clear D. The V end lost 1 base, the J end lost 7 bases, and 10 bases lay between the germline ends. This CDR3 is 13 amino acids long. Germline V gene sequence: CDR1 SGHTA, CDR2 FQGNSA. The CDR3 DNA reads as TGTGCCAGCAGCTTAGAAGGCGGACGTGGCTACACCTTC. It specifies CASSLEGGRGYTF.

The chain employs TRBV19 and TRBJ1-6; D is unclear. Trimming pared 3 bases from V and 7 bases from J, leaving 10 bases between. CDR1 is LNHDA and CDR2 is SQIVND in the germline V gene (reference sequence). The CDR3 spans 14 residues. CDR3 in DNA: TGTGCCAGTAGTATTAGGACGGCCAATTCACCCCTCCACTTT. Its translation is CASSIRTANSPLHF.

V and J are TRBV16 and TRBJ1-2; the D gene is possibly TRBD1 (5 bases). This CDR3 has 14 residues. The germline V and J ends were trimmed by 3 bases and 0 bases, with 8 bases remaining between them. Germline V gene data show CDR1 as KGHSY and CDR2 as FQNENV. The CDR3 loop reads CASSQGTANYGYTF. CDR3 DNA sequence: TGTGCCAGCAGCCAGGGGACCGCTAACTATGGCTACACCTTC. Drawing the rest from reference TRBV16 and TRBJ1-2, the complete variable domain is GEEVAQTPKHLVRGEGQKAKLYCAPIKGHSYVFWYQQVLKNEFKFLISFQNENVFDETGMPKERFSAKCLPNSPCSLEIQATKLEDSAVYFCASSQGTANYGYTFGSGTRLTVV.

The chain is built from TRBV7-6 and TRBJ1-6; D is ambiguous. CDR3 length: 13 residues. V was cut by 1 base and J by 9 bases, with 7 bases left in between. Per the germline V gene, CDR1 is SGHVS and CDR2 is FNYEAQ. The CDR3 is CASSLDMGSPLHF. The CDR3 DNA reads TGTGCCAGCAGCTTAGATATGGGTTCACCCCTCCACTTT.

This clone has more than one count but fewer than ten. This chain links TRBV10-3 with TRBJ1-1, with D uncertain. Germline-derived CDR1 and CDR2 are ENHRY and SYGVKD. The CDR3 length is 14 residues. Trimming removed 4 bases from V and 2 bases from J, with 11 bases in between. The CDR3 nucleotides are TGTGCCATCAGTGGAGAGACCCCCAACACTGAAGCTTTCTTT. Its protein is CAISGETPNTEAFF.

V is TRBV5-6 and J is TRBJ1-2, with TRBD1 matching over 8 bases. J gave up 0 bases and V 4 bases, and 8 bases lay outside the gene matches. The CDR3 is 16 amino acids. Germline V lookup: CDR1 SGHDT, CDR2 YYEEEE. The CDR3 sequence: CASSRGTGVTNYGYTF. DNA for the CDR3: TGTGCCAGCAGCAGAGGGACAGGCGTTACTAACTATGGCTACACCTTC.

The genes are TRBV30 and TRBJ1-5; D is uncertain. V gave up 3 bases and J gave up 6 bases, with 9 bases separating them. CDR3 length: 12 residues. Per the germline V gene, CDR1 is GTSNPN and CDR2 is SVGIG (reference sequence). The CDR3 region has the DNA TGTGCCTGGAGCGTGGGATCTCAGCCCCAGCATTTT. Translating gives CAWSVGSQPQHF. The full variable domain, in which reference TRBV30 and TRBJ1-5 provide the parts outside the CDR3, is SQTIHQWPATLVQPVGSPLSLECTVEGTSNPNLYWYRQAAGRGLQLLFYSVGIGQISSEVPQNLSASRPQDRQFILSSKKLLLSDSGFYLCAWSVGSQPQHFGDGTRLSIL.

The chain uses TRBV7-8 and TRBJ2-7; 7 nucleotides line up with TRBD1. J was trimmed by 3 bases and V by 3 bases; bases with no gene match: 5. This CDR3 contains 14 residues. Germline V gene lookup returns CDR1 SGHVS and CDR2 FQNEAQ. The CDR3, as DNA: TGTGCCAGCAGCTTCAACAGGGGAATCTACGAGCAGTACTTC. It yields the protein CASSFNRGIYEQYF.